One and the same sample provided the 15 T cell receptor beta chains below, sequenced in a study of OX40 agonist ivuxolimab in advanced cancers. TCRdb keeps only in-frame clones here, not all; method: immunoSEQ multiplex PCR. There are about 83,000 clones in the sample; 84% occur only once, and approximately 2% lies in the top ten. The material was CD4+ or CD8+ T cells sorted from blood, obtained in a trial of the OX40 agonist ivuxolimab. All receptors derive from an adult with an advanced solid tumor such as melanoma, head and neck, liver or kidney cancer.

The chain has TRBV27 and TRBJ2-1, with TRBD1 matching over 7 bases. This CDR3 has 14 residues. V was pared by 3 bases and J by 4 bases, with 3 bases of the junction left unmatched. Germline V gene sequence: CDR1 MNHEY, CDR2 SMNVEV (reference sequence). The CDR3 DNA reads as TGTGCCAGCAGTTTGACAGGGCTTTACAATGAGCAGTTCTTC. Translating it yields CASSLTGLYNEQFF.

This clone was recorded once. This chain uses TRBV29-1 with TRBJ1-2; 8 nucleotides agree with TRBD1. CDR3 size: 11 residues. V dropped 2 bases and J dropped 7; count of bases not matched to a gene: 0. The germline CDR1 and CDR2 sequences are SQVTM and ANQGSEA. In nucleotides, the CDR3 is TGCAGCGTTGAACAGGGGGCTGGCTACACCTTC. Its translation: CSVEQGAGYTF.

The rearrangement joins TRBV7-9 to TRBJ1-3; TRBD1 is a possible D gene (5 bases). The germline V gene has CDR1 SEHNR and CDR2 FQNEAQ (reference sequence). Trimming left V 5 bases short and J 4 bases short, with 12 bases between. The CDR3 consists of 14 residues. CDR3 sequence reads: CASSRIYRGNTIYF. The DNA of the CDR3 is TGTGCCAGCAGCCGAATTTACAGGGGAAACACCATATATTTT.

The chain employs TRBV2 and TRBJ1-5; 9 nucleotides align to TRBD1. V shed 2 bases and J 4 bases; nucleotides not matched to a gene: 6. Per the germline V gene, CDR1 is SNHLY and CDR2 is FYNNEI. The CDR3 covers 16 residues. The CDR3 sequence: CASSEITGGSNQPQHF. The CDR3 coding sequence is TGTGCCAGCAGTGAAATTACAGGGGGCTCAAATCAGCCCCAGCATTTT.

This sequence joins TRBV4-3 and TRBJ1-2, with 7 nucleotides matching TRBD1. J lost 0 bases, V lost 0 bases, and 7 bases had no gene match. The CDR3 sequence is 17 residues long. CDR1 and CDR2 (germline): LGHNA, YSLEER. The CDR3 protein is CASSQERDRYTNYGYTF. Here the CDR3 DNA reads TGCGCCAGCAGCCAAGAGAGGGACAGATACACTAACTATGGCTACACCTTC.

The chain has TRBV6-1 and TRBJ2-7; D is unresolved. V was clipped by 4 bases and J by 1 base, with 2 bases between them. This CDR3 contains 11 residues. In germline, CDR1 is MNHNS, CDR2 SASEGT. This CDR3 reads CASSGSYEQYF. CDR3 DNA sequence: TGTGCCAGCAGTGGATCCTACGAGCAGTACTTC.

The rearrangement uses TRBV7-6 and TRBJ1-4, with a weak D call TRBD1 (6 bases). The CDR3 runs 15 residues. The germline V gene has CDR1 SGHVS and CDR2 FNYEAQ. Deletions cut 1 base from V and 7 bases from J, with 13 bases between. The CDR3: CASSLGQGPGEKLFF. For the CDR3, the DNA is TGTGCCAGCAGCTTAGGGCAGGGGCCAGGTGAAAAACTGTTTTTT.

The chain links TRBV27 to TRBJ1-4; D call uncertain. The V end was cut by 0 bases, the J end by 0 bases, with 5 bases between. This CDR3 has 15 residues. Germline V lookup: CDR1 MNHEY, CDR2 SMNVEV (reference sequence). The CDR3 protein is CASSLSWATNEKLFF. The CDR3 coding sequence is TGTGCCAGCAGTTTATCTTGGGCAACTAATGAAAAACTGTTTTTT.

The chain joins TRBV5-4 to TRBJ2-3; tentatively, D is TRBD1 or TRBD2 (5 bases each). The germline gives CDR1 SGHNT, CDR2 YYREEE (reference sequence). The CDR3 length is 14 residues. The V gene lost 2 bases and the J gene lost 1 base, with 8 bases spanning the gap. CDR3 in DNA: TGTGCCAGCAGCTTCCGGGACGGCACAGATACGCAGTATTTT. Protein: CASSFRDGTDTQYF.

In nucleotides, the CDR3 is TGTGCCAGCAGTTCGCCTGGCACTGAAGCTTTCTTT. As protein: CASSSPGTEAFF. The rearrangement joins TRBV27 to TRBJ1-1; D ambiguous. The length of the CDR3 is 12 residues. Trimming took 4 bases from V and 4 from J, leaving 7 bases between them. The V gene's germline CDR1 is MNHEY and CDR2 SMNVEV (reference sequence).

The chain couples TRBV25-1 to TRBJ2-1, with TRBD1 matching 7 bases. The CDR3 contains 14 residues. Looked up from germline, CDR1 is MGHDK and CDR2 is SYGVNS. With V trimmed by 6 bases and J by 0 bases, 2 bases remained unmatched. For the CDR3, the DNA is TGTGCCAGCAGCGGGACAGACTCCTACAATGAGCAGTTCTTC. This encodes CASSGTDSYNEQFF.

This clone was counted once. The rearrangement joins TRBV9 to TRBJ1-2, with a possible D match to TRBD1 (6 bases). There are 14 residues in the CDR3. The germline V gene has CDR1 SGDLS and CDR2 YYNGEE. V gave up 4 bases and J gave up 10 bases, with 20 bases separating them. This CDR3 is CASSPNQGRGDYTF. In nucleotides, the CDR3 is TGTGCCAGCAGCCCAAACCAGGGGAGAGGTGACTACACCTTC.

The rearrangement uses TRBV7-2 and TRBJ1-5; no clear D gene. Per germline, CDR1 SGHTA and CDR2 FQGNSA. The CDR3 length is 13 residues. The germline V and J ends were trimmed by 3 bases and 6 bases, with 9 bases remaining between them. The CDR3 is CASSLRQVQPQHF. The CDR3 DNA is TGTGCCAGCAGCTTGAGGCAGGTTCAGCCCCAGCATTTT.

The J gene is TRBJ2-2, the V gene TRBV28; 8 bases map to TRBD1. Per the germline V gene, CDR1 is MDHEN and CDR2 is SYDVKM. The ends lost 6 bases at V and 5 bases at J; junction bases unmatched: 11. This CDR3 comprises 16 residues. The CDR3 is CASSPVQGAGTGELFF. The CDR3 DNA reads as TGTGCCAGCAGCCCGGTCCAGGGGGCAGGAACCGGGGAGCTGTTTTTT.

The V and J genes are TRBV4-3 and TRBJ2-2; TRBD2 is a possible D gene (6 bases). Germline V gene lookup returns CDR1 LGHNA and CDR2 YSLEER. Trimming cost V 4 bases and J 1 base, with 13 bases left between them. CDR3 size: 16 residues. The DNA for the CDR3 is TGCGCCAGCAGCCGGGCGGGGTTCGGGAACACCGGGGAGCTGTTTTTT. Amino acids: CASSRAGFGNTGELFF.